Each of the 11 T cell receptor beta chains below was sequenced from the same sample in a study of CXCR3-negative and CXCR3-positive naive CD8 T cells. With UMI labels, 5' RACE was used to prepare the TRB cDNA libraries. TCRdb re-called the 5' RACE reads and shows each CDR3 protein once, DNA omitted. Its listing shows about 45,000 distinct CDR3 sequences. Specimen: memory CD8+ T cells from blood. These TCRs come from a human donor in good health. Some clones in this sample may be carry-over from other donors' samples.

The chain employs TRBV28 and TRBJ2-5; TCRdb reports TRBD2, a call that lacks DNA to check it against. CDR3 size: 15 residues. CDR1 is MDHEN, CDR2 SYDVKM, per germline. CDR3 sequence: CASSFPAGGQETQYF. Together with reference TRBV28 and TRBJ2-5, the CDR3 gives the full variable domain: DVKVTQSSRYLVKRTGEKVFLECVQDMDHENMFWYRQDPGLGLRLIYFSYDVKMKEKGDIPEGYSVSREKKERFSLILESASTNQTSMYLCASSFPAGGQETQYFGPGTRLLVL.

The genes are TRBV29-1 and TRBJ2-1. CDR1 and CDR2 (germline): SQVTM, ANQGSEA. The CDR3 is 14 residues long. CDR3 residues: CSVGRGSSYNEQFF.

This rearrangement joins TRBV4-2 to TRBJ2-3; TCRdb selects TRBD2, and the lack of DNA leaves this call unchecked. In germline, CDR1 is LGHNA, CDR2 YNFKEQ. This CDR3 has 15 residues. CDR3 residues: CASSLGTSDTDTQYF.

The chain uses TRBV6-4 and TRBJ2-3; TCRdb selects TRBD1, and the lack of DNA leaves this call unchecked. This CDR3 comprises 14 residues. Per the germline V gene, CDR1 is MRHNA and CDR2 is SNTAGT. CDR3 region: CASSPAGATDTQYF.

In terms of frequency, this clonotype is medium-sized (0.01 to 0.1%). The V call is TRBV20-1, the J call TRBJ2-3; checking the TCRdb D call of TRBD2 is not possible without DNA. The CDR3 is 14 amino acids. Germline V gives CDR1 DFQATT, CDR2 SNEGSKA (reference sequence). The CDR3 region is CSARDRVSGGPQYF.

The chain combines TRBV7-9 with TRBJ2-7. This CDR3 has 16 amino acids. Per the germline V gene, CDR1 is SEHNR and CDR2 is FQNEAQ (reference sequence). The CDR3 loop is CASSPTAVRLSYEQYF.

The rearrangement uses TRBV7-2 and TRBJ2-5; the TCRdb call, TRBD1, lacks DNA for checking. Per the germline V gene, CDR1 is SGHTA and CDR2 is FQGNSA. CDR3 length: 16 amino acids. The CDR3 spells CASSLRYNQGAETQYF.

The V call is TRBV4-1, the J call TRBJ2-1; the D gene TCRdb calls, TRBD1, cannot be checked with no DNA. The CDR3 spans 14 residues. In germline, CDR1 is MGHRA, CDR2 YSYEKL. Here the CDR3 reads CASSQSGVLDEQFF.

This rearrangement joins TRBV14 to TRBJ2-3. Germline assignment: CDR1 SGHDN and CDR2 FVKESK. The CDR3 is made up of 14 amino acids. CDR3 in amino acids: CASSQRYATDTQYF.

This clonotype is classed as medium-sized (0.01 to 0.1%) by frequency. The rearrangement links TRBV6-5 to TRBJ1-6; the D gene TCRdb calls, TRBD1, cannot be checked with no DNA. CDR1 is MNHEY, CDR2 SVGAGI, per germline. The CDR3 length is 17 residues. CDR3 sequence reads: CASSYGQGSSYNSPLHF.

The genes are TRBV28 and TRBJ2-5; TCRdb's D gene call, TRBD1, goes unchecked for lack of DNA. Germline-derived CDR1 and CDR2 are MDHEN and SYDVKM. CDR3 length equals 17 residues. CDR3: CASSLTATQGVEETQYF.